This TCR beta chain derives from a study of blood T cell repertoires in COVID-19. Overall study context: Samples representing acute and convalescent COVID-19 were sourced from the United States, Italy and Spain.

In the source study's methods: Reference gene primer amplification in the assay estimated nucleated cell counts. The data were produced by immunoSEQ multiplex PCR, yet TCRdb's version contains in-frame clones alone and is incomplete. The DNA was the basis for D and trimming; V, J and clone size are from that table. The repertoire holds roughly 190,000 clones, with about nine tenths as singletons. The CDR3 length is 13 residues. The V and J ends lost 3 bases and 8 bases, in that order; junction bases with no gene match: 5. CDR1 SGHTA and CDR2 FQGTGA come from the germline V gene. The chain joins TRBV7-3 to TRBJ1-2, with TRBD1 identical over 8 bases. This TCR was sampled from a man aged 65-85 years with acute or convalescent COVID-19. The sample taken for sequencing was peripheral blood. Here the CDR3 DNA reads TGTGCCAGCAGCTTGACAGGGGAGGAGGGCTACACCTTC. Translating gives CASSLTGEEGYTF. Complete variable domain (other parts from reference TRBV7-3 and TRBJ1-2): GAGVSQTPSNKVTEKGKYVELRCDPISGHTALYWYRQSLGQGPEFLIYFQGTGAADDSGLPNDRFFAVRPEGSVSTLKIQRTERGDSAVYLCASSLTGEEGYTFGSGTRLTVV.